Presented here are 6 T cell receptor beta chains from one specimen sequenced in a study of T-cell reconstitution after alpha-beta-depleted transplantation in children. Preparation of the TCRbeta library involved a method that used unique molecular identifiers. One entry per CDR3 protein results from TCRdb running MiXCR on the PCR reads. The repertoire holds 600,000 to 700,000 distinct CDR3 sequences, with over 15% as singletons. The sample here was PBMCs from the stem cell graft donor, taken from the stem cell graft. Every receptor here comes from a human donor who donated a stem cell graft to a child with acute myeloid leukemia.

V is TRBV5-1 and J is TRBJ2-7; TRBD1 might be the D (5 bases). Germline-derived CDR1 and CDR2 are SGHRS and YFSETQ. Trimming cost V 0 bases and J 2 bases, with 12 bases left between them. There are 15 residues in the CDR3. The CDR3 protein is CASSLVGAQAYEQYF. The CDR3 DNA reads TGCGCCAGCAGCTTGGTAGGGGCCCAAGCCTACGAGCAGTACTTC.

This clonotype appeared a few times. The CDR3 DNA is TGTGCCAGCAGTTTCGTAGCTGGGGCCAACGTCCTGACTTTC. The encoded protein is CASSFVAGANVLTF. The chain joins TRBV12-3 or TRBV12-4 to TRBJ2-6; D call uncertain. The CDR3 has 14 residues. Trimming left V 3 bases short and J 2 bases short, with 5 bases between.

At least ten counts were recorded for this clonotype. The genes are TRBV29-1 and TRBJ1-1; 8 bases are a match to TRBD1. Per germline, CDR1 SQVTM and CDR2 ANQGSEA. The V gene end was trimmed by 4 bases and the J gene end by 0 bases; junction bases not matched to a gene: 4. The CDR3 has 14 residues. This chain's CDR3 is CSVGQGALNTEAFF. DNA of the CDR3: TGCAGCGTTGGGCAGGGGGCCTTGAACACTGAAGCTTTCTTT. Full variable domain (rest looked up from reference TRBV29-1 and TRBJ1-1): SAVISQKPSRDICQRGTSLTIQCQVDSQVTMMFWYRQQPGQSLTLIATANQGSEATYESGFVIDKFPISRPNLTFSTLTVSNMSPEDSSIYLCSVGQGALNTEAFFGQGTRLTVV.

The CDR3 DNA reads TGCAGTGCTAGAGATCGCATACGGACTAGCAGGTTATTGCGGGATACGCAGTATTTT. This gives the protein CSARDRIRTSRLLRDTQYF. This chain uses TRBV20-1 with TRBJ2-3, with 8 positions matching TRBD2. V lost 0 bases, J lost 6 bases, and 20 bases stayed unmatched. The CDR3 extends over 19 amino acids. In germline, CDR1 is DFQATT, CDR2 SNEGSKA (reference sequence).

Note on this clonotype: A read error may be the cause here, since a much bigger clone is one base away. This chain uses TRBV20-1 with TRBJ2-3, with TRBD1 matching over 9 bases. Germline assignment: CDR1 DFQATT and CDR2 SNEGSKA (reference sequence). This CDR3 contains 17 residues. The DNA of the CDR3 is TGCTGTGCTAGATCCACCCCGGGACAGGGCGCCACAGATACGCAGTATTTT. Protein product: CCARSTPGQGATDTQYF.

This clonotype has a count of ten or more. This rearrangement joins TRBV24-1 to TRBJ2-3, with 10 nucleotides matching TRBD2. The V gene's germline CDR1 is KGHDR and CDR2 SFDVKD. The ends lost 3 bases at V and 5 bases at J; junction bases unmatched: 7. The CDR3 has 16 amino acids. The CDR3 is CATSDPSGGLKDTQYF. CDR3 sequence (DNA): TGTGCCACCAGTGATCCTAGCGGGGGCTTGAAAGATACGCAGTATTTT.